Detailed here is one T cell receptor beta chain. Its antigen remains unknown. Populations isolated by sorting all had purity greater than 95%. This entry is derived from a study of beta chain features in type 1 diabetes. In the study overall: Comparable age, gender and cell yields were observed in patients relative to healthy donors. Whole-study findings and limits: Type 1 diabetes patients had TCRB CDR3s that were shorter (moderately but significantly so) in all four CD4+ subsets. The study found that naive, central memory and Treg TCRB repertoires appeared more similar in patients than in healthy donors. A cDNA-based sequencing approach could over-represent cells with high TCR expression.

This CDR3 contains 18 residues. Trimming removed 5 bases from V and 6 bases from J; junction bases left unmatched: 13. Germline V gene data show CDR1 as SEHNR and CDR2 as FQNEAQ (reference sequence). Every bit of the isolated RNA underwent reverse transcription, so sequencing read expressed TCRB transcripts. Generated by immunoSEQ multiplex PCR, the TCRdb table keeps only in-frame clones and is missing some. This table holds some 240,000 clones, 16% found once. The J gene is TRBJ2-3, the V gene TRBV7-9, with TRBD2 matching 14 bases. Sequences were obtained from naive CD4+ T cells from blood. This clonotype was obtained from a man in his thirties or forties with type 1 diabetes. CDR3 bases: TGTGCCAGCAGCCCCGCCCCGGGACTAGCGGGAGAAAAGGATACGCAGTATTTT. As protein: CASSPAPGLAGEKDTQYF.